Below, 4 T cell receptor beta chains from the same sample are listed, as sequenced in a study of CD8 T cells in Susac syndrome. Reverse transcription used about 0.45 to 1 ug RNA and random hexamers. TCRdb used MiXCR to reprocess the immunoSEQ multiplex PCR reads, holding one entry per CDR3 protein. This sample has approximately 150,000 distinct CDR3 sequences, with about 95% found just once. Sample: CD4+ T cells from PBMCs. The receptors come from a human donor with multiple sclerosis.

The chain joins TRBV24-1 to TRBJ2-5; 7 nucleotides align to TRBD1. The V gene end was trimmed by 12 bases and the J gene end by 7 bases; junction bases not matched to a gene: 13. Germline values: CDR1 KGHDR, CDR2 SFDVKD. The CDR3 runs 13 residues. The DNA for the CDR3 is TGTGCCGCCTCCCACAGGGGTGGGGGGACCCAGTACTTC. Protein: CAASHRGGGTQYF.

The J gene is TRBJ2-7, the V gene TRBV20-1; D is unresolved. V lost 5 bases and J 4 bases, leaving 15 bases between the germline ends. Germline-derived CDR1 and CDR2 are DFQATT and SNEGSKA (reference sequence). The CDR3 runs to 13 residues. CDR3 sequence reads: CSAFLEAGYEQYF. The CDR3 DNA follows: TGCAGTGCTTTCCTAGAGGCTGGATACGAGCAGTACTTC.

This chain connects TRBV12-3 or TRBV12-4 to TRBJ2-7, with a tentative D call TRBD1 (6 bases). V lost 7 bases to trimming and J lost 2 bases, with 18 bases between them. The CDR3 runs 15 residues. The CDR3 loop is CASTHTGRGTYEQYF. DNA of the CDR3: TGTGCCAGCACTCACACGGGCAGGGGAACCTACGAGCAGTACTTC.

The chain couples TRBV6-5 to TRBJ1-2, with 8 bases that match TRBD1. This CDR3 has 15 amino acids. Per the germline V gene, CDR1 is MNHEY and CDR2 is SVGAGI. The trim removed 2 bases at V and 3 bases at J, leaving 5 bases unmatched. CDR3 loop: CASSYGPTGDYGYTF. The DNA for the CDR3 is TGTGCCAGCAGTTACGGTCCGACAGGGGACTATGGCTACACCTTC.